Described below is a single T cell receptor (beta chain) sequence and its context. This clone showed up just once. There is no known antigen for this receptor. Base qualities are not provided; no much larger clone lies one nucleotide away. Donors formed part of the validation cohort, which comprised over a hundred subjects and was distinct from the first cohort of roughly 600 subjects. Library preparation was by the immunoSEQ multiplex PCR assay. The paper's processing steps were these. To diagnose cytomegalovirus status from the catalog of TCR beta chain sequences, a statistical classification framework was built. In its TCRdb copy, this immuneACCESS table keeps in-frame sequences only and misses some clones. Where compared with another copy, unresolved V genes explain less than half of these, and the others have no known cause. V, J and clone size were drawn from that table, and D and trimming were deduced from the DNA. The sample table lists 150,000 to 200,000 clones, more than 75% of them with a count of one. Roughly 1.5% of the sample is in the top ten clones.

This sample was included in a study of cytomegalovirus exposure and HLA in healthy donors (dated by TCRdb to the late 2010s). Regarding the complete study: According to a later analysis, one platform produced both the roughly 130 validation repertoires and the 666 repertoires of the first cohort. The study aimed to test whether signatures of past pathogen exposure could be identified by cataloging public T cell receptors. A separate validation cohort of approximately 120 different subjects was used in addition to the roughly 700-subject first cohort. The study combined high-throughput TCR immunosequencing, statistical association of individual TCRs with disease status, and machine learning to predict cytomegalovirus infection status. General conclusions and limits of the study: A total of roughly 160 TCR beta chains were listed by the study as associated with cytomegalovirus. Most TCR sequences were observed very rarely across donors, whereas some public TCRs were present in many individuals. The classifier was reported to diagnose cytomegalovirus status with high specificity and sensitivity in both the original and validation cohorts. In vitro tests confirmed that a few of the cytomegalovirus-associated TCR beta chains recognize cytomegalovirus antigens. A later analysis lacked HLA typing for the validation cohort, so it scored co-occurrence in that cohort across all 110 or so repertoires. The authors suggested that the approach could potentially be generalized to other disease states and immunological phenotypes. Of the cluster scores, around 95% were above 0 in a later analysis, which found that TCRs clustered in the first cohort also tended to co-occur in the 120 or so validation repertoires.

Based on the germline V gene, the CDR1 and CDR2 sequences are SGHRS and YFSETQ. V has 5 bases trimmed and J has 1 base trimmed; junction bases matching no gene number 5. The CDR3 holds 15 amino acids from the cysteine to the phenylalanine. Only CDR3 DNA remains: 45 bases, in frame from the first base. Source material: PBMCs. The chain couples TRBV5-1 to TRBJ2-3, with TRBD2 identical over 9 junction bases. The sequence came from a woman in her 30s in good health and CMV-seronegative. For the CDR3, the sequence is CASRVAGDGTDTQYF. DNA sequence: TGCGCCAGCAGGGTAGCGGGAGACGGCACAGATACGCAGTATTTT.